Below are 9 T cell receptor beta chains sequenced from a single sample in a study of blood T cell repertoires in COVID-19. Data came from immunoSEQ multiplex PCR; TCRdb stores just in-frame clones and leaves some out. The sample consists of some 260,000 clones, approximately 90% of them appearing once. Sequencing used PBMCs or T cells enriched from blood (not recorded which). These receptor sequences come from a man aged 40-55 years who had recovered from COVID-19.

The V gene is TRBV5-5, the J gene TRBJ1-2, with 8 bases aligning to TRBD1. Unmatched junction bases numbered 14, after V lost 4 bases and J lost 0 bases. The germline gives CDR1 SGHKS, CDR2 YYEKEE (reference sequence). The CDR3 totals 18 residues. CDR3 DNA sequence: TGTGCCAGCAGCCCAACGGGACAGGCCTCCGGGTCTAACTATGGCTACACCTTC. Translated, it gives CASSPTGQASGSNYGYTF.

The chain employs TRBV6-5 and TRBJ1-4, with 9 bases aligning to TRBD1. CDR3 length equals 15 residues. The germline CDR1 and CDR2 sequences are MNHEY and SVGAGI. Unmatched junction bases numbered 7, after V lost 6 bases and J lost 5 bases. The DNA of the CDR3 is TGTGCCAGCAGGTCCACAGGGGGCGGGAATGAAAAACTGTTTTTT. Protein: CASRSTGGGNEKLFF.

V gene TRBV18 combines with J gene TRBJ1-4; weak D call: TRBD1 (5 bases). The V and J ends lost 2 bases and 0 bases respectively, with 16 bases between them. This CDR3 is 18 amino acids long. CDR1 and CDR2 from the germline V gene are KGHSH and LQKENI. This chain's CDR3 is CASSPRPPSTATNEKLFF. In DNA form, the CDR3 reads TGTGCCAGCTCACCAAGGCCTCCTTCGACAGCAACTAATGAAAAACTGTTTTTT.

The J gene is TRBJ2-6, the V gene TRBV5-1; D unresolved. The V and J ends lost 0 bases and 0 bases respectively, with 7 bases between them. The CDR3 has 16 residues. Germline-derived CDR1 and CDR2 are SGHRS and YFSETQ. The CDR3 protein is CASSLVVSSGANVLTF. As DNA, the CDR3 is TGCGCCAGCAGCTTGGTAGTTTCCTCTGGGGCCAACGTCCTGACTTTC.

The rearrangement uses TRBV6-5 and TRBJ1-2; 8 nucleotides match TRBD1. CDR1 MNHEY and CDR2 SVGAGI come from the germline V gene. The V segment lost 8 bases and the J segment 1 base; nucleotides outside the gene matches: 6. This CDR3 spans 14 amino acids. CDR3 sequence (DNA): TGTGCCAGCGGACAGGGCTTTCTTAACTATGGCTACACCTTC. Protein sequence: CASGQGFLNYGYTF.

The rearrangement joins TRBV30 to TRBJ1-2; 10 bases match TRBD1. CDR1 GTSNPN and CDR2 SVGIG come from the germline V gene (reference sequence). CDR3 length equals 13 residues. CDR3: CARQTGGNYGYTF. The DNA of the CDR3 is TGTGCTCGCCAGACAGGGGGCAACTATGGCTACACCTTC.

The gene calls are TRBV6-5 and TRBJ1-5; 7 bases are shared with TRBD1. The CDR3 runs to 15 residues. V lost 5 bases, J lost 9 bases, and 13 bases stayed unmatched. Germline lookup yields CDR1 MNHEY and CDR2 SVGAGI. CDR3 nucleotide sequence: TGTGCCAGCAGTACCAAGACAGGGAAGGGAGTGCCCCAGCATTTT. This encodes CASSTKTGKGVPQHF.

This sequence joins TRBV5-4 and TRBJ1-6; D call uncertain. CDR1 is SGHNT and CDR2 is YYREEE in the germline V gene (reference sequence). Trimming stripped 4 bases from V and 9 bases from J, with 17 bases between. The CDR3 is 15 residues long. The CDR3 region is CASSPVGTGSSPLHF. CDR3 DNA sequence: TGTGCCAGCAGCCCGGTGGGCACCGGGAGTTCACCCCTCCACTTT.

J is TRBJ2-3 and V is TRBV10-3; TRBD1 aligns across 8 bases. CDR1 and CDR2 from the germline V gene are ENHRY and SYGVKD. This CDR3 has 16 amino acids. Trimming at V came to 5 bases and at J to 0 bases, leaving 7 bases not matched to a gene. This chain's CDR3 is CAISSWDRRSTDTQYF. For the CDR3, the DNA is TGTGCCATCAGTAGTTGGGACAGGAGGAGCACAGATACGCAGTATTTT.